This is a list of T cell receptor beta chains from one sample in a study of cytomegalovirus exposure and HLA in healthy donors. Profiling relied on immunoSEQ multiplex PCR, and the TCRdb table lists in-frame clones only, not all of them. The table for this sample gives approximately 100,000 clones. Specimen: PBMCs. All receptors come from a man in his fifties in good health and CMV-seronegative. Each CDR3 is given with its conserved first and last residue. Fields, in order: V gene, J gene, D gene, CDR3 DNA, CDR3 protein. The D gene is left open where the match is weak.

TRBV15	TRBJ2-7	TRBD2	TGTGCCACCAGCAGAGTTGGTAGCGGGGAGTTGTCCTACGAGCAGTACTTC	CATSRVGSGELSYEQYF
TRBV4-3	TRBJ1-3	NA	TGCGCCAGCAGCCACCTGACAGTTAGCTCTGGAAACACCATATATTTT	CASSHLTVSSGNTIYF
TRBV7-2	TRBJ1-1	NA	TGTGCCAGCAGCTTATTTGTACGGGAGGCTTTCTTT	CASSLFVREAFF
TRBV5-1	TRBJ2-1	TRBD1	TGCGCCAGCAGCTTGGGACAGGGGGGAGGTTACAATGAGCAGTTCTTC	CASSLGQGGGYNEQFF
TRBV6-1	TRBJ1-2	TRBD1	TGTGCCAGCACTGTAGGACAGGGAGTTATCTATGGCTACACCTTC	CASTVGQGVIYGYTF
TRBV9	TRBJ1-4	TRBD1	TGTGCCAGCAGCAAGGGGGCTAGGGAAAAACTGTTTTTT	CASSKGAREKLFF
TRBV9	TRBJ2-7	NA	TGTGCCAGCAGCGCAGCAGGGGGGTACGAGCAGTACTTC	CASSAAGGYEQYF
TRBV7-2	TRBJ2-7	TRBD1	TGTGCCAGCAGCGCTGGACAGGGTTTCAGGCAGTACTTC	CASSAGQGFRQYF
TRBV9	TRBJ2-1	NA	TGTGCCAGCAGCGTACCGGCAGACCTCTTCGGGAATGAGCAGTTCTTC	CASSVPADLFGNEQFF
TRBV5-4	TRBJ2-7	NA	TGTGCCAGCAGCTGGCGGGACTCCTACGAGCAGTACTTC	CASSWRDSYEQYF
TRBV5-1	TRBJ2-7	TRBD1	TGCGCCAGCAGCTTGCTACAGGGGCCCTCCTACGAGCAGTACTTC	CASSLLQGPSYEQYF
TRBV6-5	TRBJ1-1	TRBD1	TGTGCCAGCAGTTACACATCCGGGACAGGACTAAAAGCTTTCTTT	CASSYTSGTGLKAFF
TRBV6-1	TRBJ1-1	NA	TGTGCCAGCAGTCCTTTTGAGCAGAACACTGAAGCTTTCTTT	CASSPFEQNTEAFF
TRBV19	TRBJ2-7	NA	TGTGCCAGTAGTATAGAAATTAGCTACGAGCAGTACTTC	CASSIEISYEQYF
TRBV2	TRBJ1-5	TRBD1	TGTGCCAGCAGTGGGACAGGCGGGAATCAGCCCCAGCATTTT	CASSGTGGNQPQHF
TRBV5-4	TRBJ1-2	TRBD1	TGTGCCAGCAGAGAGCAGGGGGCCTATGGCTACACCTTC	CASREQGAYGYTF
TRBV6-5	TRBJ1-2	NA	TGTGCCAGCAGTTACTCGGCTCGAGGCTACTATGGCTACACCTTC	CASSYSARGYYGYTF